This T cell receptor (beta chain) was identified in a study of a mutant IDH1 vaccine in newly diagnosed glioma. Study details: The first vaccination came 4-6 weeks after radiotherapy alone, or with temozolomide cycles. Patients arrived already treated with radiotherapy, temozolomide, or both, most having had both. The study, taken as a whole, reports: Apparently unrelated to pseudoprogression were changes in the top peripheral T cell clonotypes.

This clone was observed a few times. The antigen remains unidentified. Generated by immunoSEQ multiplex PCR, the TCRdb table keeps only in-frame clones and is missing some. The data contain some 71,000 clones, around 86% of them singletons. Time point described: week 35, safety follow-up. Doses comprised 300 ug of mutant IDH1 20-mer peptide each, plus topical imiquimod. The CDR3 is 18 amino acids. The sequence was collected from a young man with glioma. Specimen: PBMCs, collected from a glioma patient whose treatment included an IDH1 peptide vaccine. This rearrangement joins TRBV12-1 to TRBJ2-3; TRBD2, the table's D call, lacks a check against the DNA. TRBV12-1 is designated a pseudogene. The CDR3 DNA is TGTGCCAGCAGCTTTGGGCGGACTAGCGGTACTAGCACAGATACGCAGTATTTT. It encodes CASSFGRTSGTSTDTQYF.